The 2 T cell receptor beta chains reported below all come from one sample, sequenced in a study of spatial heterogeneity in lung cancer. Which antigens these TCRs recognize remains unknown. Time point meaning: sample taken at primary tumor resection. Whole-study results and caveats: One measure, the expanded intratumoral alpha and beta TCR count, tracked tumor mutation counts.

TCRdb re-analysed the 5' RACE reads in MiXCR, keeping a single row per CDR3 protein. The sample records about 9,400 distinct CDR3 sequences, about 5.7% being singletons. Specimen: lung tumor tissue, collected at surgery. The receptors here all came from a male donor with early-stage non-small cell lung cancer.

This clonotype is medium-sized by share. This beta chain represents an off-target read in a library built for alpha chains; its size is of limited meaning. The chain combines TRBV28 with TRBJ2-7; D tentatively reads TRBD1 or TRBD2 (5 bases each). Germline CDR1 and CDR2: MDHEN and SYDVKM. Trimming cost V 7 bases and J 9 bases, with 16 bases left between them. The CDR3 runs 12 residues. CDR3 sequence: CASTVFGGTQYF. DNA for the CDR3: TGTGCCAGCACTGTGTTTGGGGGTACGCAGTACTTC.

This clonotype was counted at least ten times. This beta chain came through as a stray read in a library set up for alpha chains, and its size says little. The CDR3 coding sequence is TGTGCCAGCAGCCGGGGACAGGGAAACTACAATGAGCAGTTCTTC. It encodes CASSRGQGNYNEQFF. J is TRBJ2-1 and V is TRBV11-1, with 9 bases that match TRBD1. In germline, CDR1 is SGHAT, CDR2 FQDESV (reference sequence). This CDR3 is 15 amino acids long. Trimming cost V 5 bases and J 3 bases; bases outside gene matches: 5.